The 21 T cell receptor beta chains given below trace back to one sample, sequenced in a study of T cells in Graves' hyperthyroidism and ophthalmopathy (dated by TCRdb to the late 2010s). Libraries were built with multiplex PCR. Sequencing was performed on an Illumina HiSeq 2000. The TCR beta CDR3 regions were amplified from the RNA transcripts. The first round of RT-PCR for the TCR CDR3 was performed with the HTBI primer set and the Qiagen OneStep RT-PCR kit. Clones were called with MiXCR by TCRdb after fastp trimmed the public reads at Q25, and only in-frame beta chains were retained. Every entry covers one CDR3 protein and lists the most common genes and DNA from its rows. The sample contains about half a million distinct CDR3 sequences, about 16% of them found a single time. The ten biggest clones cover around 28% of the sample. The sequencing sample was made of blood. All receptors derive from a woman between 25 and 40 years old with Graves' ophthalmopathy.

The table lists this clonotype with a few counts. This chain links TRBV27 with TRBJ2-3; D not certain. Germline V gene data show CDR1 as MNHEY and CDR2 as SMNVEV (reference sequence). The V gene lost 2 bases and the J gene lost 3 bases, with 9 bases spanning the gap. The CDR3 loop spans 14 amino acids. The CDR3 protein is CASSLTAWTDTQYF. The DNA of the CDR3 is TGTGCCAGCAGTTTAACAGCATGGACAGATACGCAGTATTTT.

The chain couples TRBV6-2 or TRBV6-3 to TRBJ2-3; 7 bases line up with TRBD2. The CDR3 is made up of 15 amino acids. CDR1 and CDR2 (germline): MNHEY, SVGEGT. Trimming cost V 4 bases and J 4 bases; bases outside gene matches: 8. The CDR3 is CASSSSGTTADTQYF. Written as DNA, the CDR3 is TGTGCCAGCAGTTCCTCCGGGACTACAGCAGATACGCAGTATTTT.

There are many counts of this clonotype. The rearrangement joins TRBV20-1 to TRBJ1-1; possibly TRBD1 for D (5 bases). This CDR3 has 13 residues. Deletions cut 6 bases from V and 5 bases from J, with 16 bases between. In germline, CDR1 is DFQATT, CDR2 SNEGSKA (reference sequence). The CDR3 protein is CSAIRRGWTEAFF. Written as DNA, the CDR3 is TGCAGTGCAATTAGGAGGGGATGGACTGAAGCTTTCTTT.

The table lists this clonotype with many counts. This rearrangement joins TRBV20-1 to TRBJ2-1, with a weak D call TRBD1 (6 bases). CDR1 DFQATT and CDR2 SNEGSKA come from the germline V gene (reference sequence). The CDR3 has 15 amino acids. V was pared by 7 bases and J by 1 base, with 17 bases between. The CDR3 protein is CSGSRGFYSYNEQFF. CDR3 bases: TGCAGTGGATCCAGGGGCTTTTATTCCTACAATGAGCAGTTCTTC.

This clonotype was counted at least ten times. The rearrangement joins TRBV28 to TRBJ1-2; possible D gene TRBD1, 6 bases. The CDR3 is 14 amino acids. Between the trimmed V and J ends, which lost 6 bases and 4 bases, there was a span of 15 bases. Germline loops: CDR1 MDHEN, CDR2 SYDVKM. The CDR3 DNA follows: TGTGCCAGCAGCCGAACCAGGGGTAGCTATGGCTACACCTTC. Translating gives CASSRTRGSYGYTF.

This clonotype was recorded at least ten times. The rearrangement uses TRBV28 and TRBJ2-3; TRBD1 or TRBD2 may be the D gene (5 bases each). Germline assignment: CDR1 MDHEN and CDR2 SYDVKM. Trimming stripped 5 bases from V and 6 bases from J, with 15 bases between. This CDR3 is 14 amino acids long. The CDR3 DNA sequence: TGTGCCAGCAGTCCCACTAGTGAGGGGGATACGCAGTATTTT. Protein sequence: CASSPTSEGDTQYF. The full variable domain, its missing parts supplied by reference TRBV28 and TRBJ2-3, is DVKVTQSSRYLVKRTGEKVFLECVQDMDHENMFWYRQDPGLGLRLIYFSYDVKMKEKGDIPEGYSVSREKKERFSLILESASTNQTSMYLCASSPTSEGDTQYFGPGTRLTVL.

This rearrangement joins TRBV7-2 to TRBJ1-5; TRBD1 aligns across 7 bases. The CDR3 is 14 residues long. Germline lookup yields CDR1 SGHTA and CDR2 FQGNSA. With V trimmed by 5 bases and J by 6 bases, 7 bases remained unmatched. As DNA, the CDR3 is TGTGCCAGCAGCCCGGAGGGGGCGGTTCAGCCCCAGCATTTT. This gives the protein CASSPEGAVQPQHF. Variable domain in full (rest from reference TRBV7-2 and TRBJ1-5): GAGVSQSPSNKVTEKGKDVELRCDPISGHTALYWYRQSLGQGLEFLIYFQGNSAPDKSGLPSDRFSAERTGGSVSTLTIQRTQQEDSAVYLCASSPEGAVQPQHFGDGTRLSIL.

In DNA, the CDR3 is TGTGCCAGCAGCTTATTTTGGGGACAGGGTGCAGATACGCAGTATTTT. Its protein is CASSLFWGQGADTQYF. The V and J genes are TRBV7-2 and TRBJ2-3, with 9 bases fitting TRBD1. Germline V gives CDR1 SGHTA, CDR2 FQGNSA. The CDR3 loop spans 16 amino acids. V lost 2 bases, J lost 4 bases, and 7 bases stayed unmatched.

V and J are TRBV24-1 and TRBJ2-5; weak D call: TRBD2 (7 bases). Germline V gene data show CDR1 as KGHDR and CDR2 as SFDVKD. The CDR3 totals 15 residues. Trimming stripped 3 bases from V and 2 bases from J, with 12 bases between. The DNA for the CDR3 is TGTGCCACCAGTGATGGGGGGGCCGGGCAAGAGACCCAGTACTTC. It translates to CATSDGGAGQETQYF.

The V gene is TRBV6-2 or TRBV6-3, the J gene TRBJ2-5; 7 nucleotides match TRBD2. This CDR3 is 15 amino acids long. The germline gives CDR1 MNHEY, CDR2 SVGEGT. Trimming took 7 bases from V and 2 from J; bases not matched to a gene: 10. The CDR3 region has the DNA TGTGCCAGCAAATGGGGCGGGAGTGGTCAAGAGACCCAGTACTTC. Encoded protein: CASKWGGSGQETQYF.

Concerning this clonotype: A read error may explain this, as a much larger clone is one base away. This chain connects TRBV20-1 to TRBJ2-3, with TRBD2 matching 8 bases. CDR1 and CDR2 from the germline V gene are DFQATT and SNEGSKA (reference sequence). CDR3 size: 19 residues. V gave up 3 bases and J gave up 2 bases; unmatched junction bases: 19. The CDR3: CSASPPPTASGLLTDTQYF. The CDR3 coding sequence is TGCAGTGCTAGCCCTCCTCCGACTGCTAGCGGGTTACTCACAGATACGCAGTATTTT.

This sequence joins TRBV6-2 or TRBV6-3 and TRBJ2-1, with 11 nucleotides matching TRBD2. In germline, CDR1 is MNHEY, CDR2 SVGEGT. The CDR3 runs to 14 residues. J was trimmed by 6 bases and V by 9 bases; bases with no gene match: 7. The DNA for the CDR3 is TGTGCCAGTACTAGCGGGAGCCCCACCAATGAGCAGTTCTTC. Encoded protein: CASTSGSPTNEQFF.

V usage is TRBV27 and J usage is TRBJ2-7, with D possibly matching TRBD2 (6 bases). CDR3 length equals 13 residues. Germline-derived CDR1 and CDR2 are MNHEY and SMNVEV (reference sequence). Trimming stripped 6 bases from V and 6 bases from J, with 15 bases between. DNA for the CDR3: TGTGCCAGCAGCCCTGGGGGGTGGGCCGAGCAGTACTTC. Amino acid sequence: CASSPGGWAEQYF.

This clonotype was found many times. CDR3 loop: CASGDKAYNEQFF. The CDR3 DNA is TGTGCCAGCGGCGACAAAGCCTACAATGAGCAGTTCTTC. This chain joins TRBV7-2 and TRBJ2-1; D is unclear. The CDR3 length is 13 residues. Between the trimmed V and J ends, which lost 8 bases and 2 bases, there was a span of 10 bases. Germline V lookup: CDR1 SGHTA, CDR2 FQGNSA.

This clonotype was picked up many times. The chain recombines TRBV7-2 with TRBJ2-1; 10 nucleotides match TRBD1. CDR1 and CDR2 (germline): SGHTA, FQGNSA. V lost 3 bases to trimming and J lost 1 base; unmatched junction nucleotides: 0. There are 15 residues in the CDR3. As DNA, the CDR3 is TGTGCCAGCAGCTTGGGACAGGGGTCCTACAATGAGCAGTTCTTC. Its translation is CASSLGQGSYNEQFF.

This clonotype was recorded many times. This chain connects TRBV20-1 to TRBJ2-4; D not certain. This CDR3 has 16 residues. Looked up from germline, CDR1 is DFQATT and CDR2 is SNEGSKA (reference sequence). V was clipped by 1 base and J by 1 base, with 14 bases between them. This CDR3 is CSARASPNMAKNIQYF. As DNA, the CDR3 is TGCAGTGCTAGAGCCTCCCCCAACATGGCCAAAAACATTCAGTACTTC.

Only a few counts were recorded for this clonotype. The genes are TRBV5-1 and TRBJ2-7, with TRBD1 identical over 8 bases. This CDR3 is 14 amino acids long. Germline V gene sequence: CDR1 SGHRS, CDR2 YFSETQ. Trimming took 4 bases from V and 3 from J; bases not matched to a gene: 6. The CDR3 DNA follows: TGCGCCAGCAGCAGACCGGGACAGGTCTACGAGCAGTACTTC. As protein: CASSRPGQVYEQYF.

This rearrangement joins TRBV7-9 to TRBJ2-4; 8 nucleotides align to TRBD1. CDR1 SEHNR and CDR2 FQNEAQ come from the germline V gene (reference sequence). V trimming: 5 bases; J trimming: 7 bases; junction bases outside the gene matches: 7. This CDR3 comprises 14 residues. As DNA, the CDR3 is TGTGCCAGCAGCCTCGTACAGGGGGGCAACATTCAGTACTTC. This codes for CASSLVQGGNIQYF.

This clonotype was seen at least ten times. V usage is TRBV28 and J usage is TRBJ1-5; D is perhaps TRBD1 (6 bases). Trimming cost V 10 bases and J 7 bases, with 20 bases left between them. Per the germline V gene, CDR1 is MDHEN and CDR2 is SYDVKM. The CDR3 is made up of 14 amino acids. The CDR3 sequence: CATRGTPSYQPQHF. For the CDR3, the DNA is TGTGCCACCAGAGGGACACCCTCATACCAGCCCCAGCATTTT.

The chain combines TRBV4-1 with TRBJ2-7, with TRBD2 matching over 8 bases. The CDR3 contains 17 residues. In germline, CDR1 is MGHRA, CDR2 YSYEKL. The V gene end was trimmed by 4 bases and the J gene end by 5 bases; junction bases not matched to a gene: 16. In nucleotides, the CDR3 is TGCGCCAGCAGCCCCCACCCTCGCGGCGGGGGGAGAGACGAGCAGTACTTC. Its translation: CASSPHPRGGGRDEQYF.

The gene calls are TRBV11-1 and TRBJ2-1, with TRBD2 identical over 9 bases. J lost 6 bases, V lost 2 bases, and 2 bases had no gene match. CDR1 is SGHAT and CDR2 is FQDESV in the germline V gene (reference sequence). CDR3 size: 14 residues. The CDR3 is CASSLTTSGNEQFF. CDR3 nucleotides: TGTGCCAGCAGCTTAACGACTAGCGGCAATGAGCAGTTCTTC.